These 20 T cell receptor beta chains came from one sample sequenced in a study of blood T cells in healthy people across ages. Next came a second PCR, run for about 7 to 12 cycles, which used a sample-barcoded 5' primer along with a J-beta primer mix. TCRdb reprocessed the 5' RACE reads with MiXCR, giving one entry per CDR3 protein. The repertoire holds 1.5 million to 2 million distinct CDR3 sequences, 28% seen once, with roughly 8% in the top ten. Specimen: blood. These receptors came from a woman younger than 45 in good health.

Worth noting for this clonotype: The junction and the germline gene differ at one end; a read error may be behind it. DNA of the CDR3: TGTGCCAGCAGCCAAACAGGGTGTTCACCCCGCCACTTT. Encoded protein: CASSQTGCSPRHF. The rearrangement links TRBV3-1 to TRBJ1-6; TRBD1 is a possible D gene (6 bases). From germline, CDR1 is LGHDT and CDR2 YNNKEL (reference sequence). This CDR3 is built from 13 residues.

The V gene is TRBV4-3, the J gene TRBJ2-2; D is ambiguous. The CDR3 extends over 16 amino acids. V lost 1 base and J 5 bases, leaving 14 bases between the germline ends. Per germline, CDR1 LGHNA and CDR2 YSLEER. The CDR3: CASSQGSSGSTGELFF. The CDR3 DNA follows: TGCGCCAGCAGCCAAGGTAGCTCGGGCTCGACCGGGGAGCTGTTTTTT.

This clonotype was observed a handful of times. The J gene is TRBJ2-3, the V gene TRBV29-1, with D possibly being TRBD1 (5 bases). This CDR3 is 13 amino acids long. Germline V gives CDR1 SQVTM, CDR2 ANQGSEA. V was pared by 1 base and J by 3 bases, with 8 bases between. The CDR3 region has the DNA TGCAGCGTTGAAGGCGCAGGGACAGATACGCAGTATTTT. Translated, it gives CSVEGAGTDTQYF.

The CDR3 nucleotides read TGCGCCAGCAGCTTGGGCAACGGTCCCTACGAGCAGTACTTC. Protein sequence: CASSLGNGPYEQYF. The chain uses TRBV5-1 and TRBJ2-7; D is unclear. Trimming stripped 0 bases from V and 2 bases from J, with 9 bases between. This CDR3 has 14 amino acids. CDR1 is SGHRS, CDR2 YFSETQ, per germline.

V is TRBV2 and J is TRBJ2-1; D gene uncertain. In germline, CDR1 is SNHLY, CDR2 FYNNEI. Trimming took 3 bases from V and 4 from J, leaving 7 bases between them. There are 13 residues in the CDR3. The CDR3 sequence: CASSDVGYNEQFF. CDR3 sequence (DNA): TGTGCCAGCAGTGACGTAGGGTACAATGAGCAGTTCTTC.

The chain links TRBV5-5 to TRBJ1-4; tentatively, D is TRBD1 (5 bases). The V gene's germline CDR1 is SGHKS and CDR2 YYEKEE (reference sequence). This CDR3 spans 15 amino acids. The germline V and J ends were trimmed by 3 bases and 5 bases, with 14 bases remaining between them. This CDR3 is CASSSGIPGNEKLFF. For the CDR3, the DNA is TGTGCCAGCAGCTCAGGTATACCAGGGAATGAAAAACTGTTTTTT.

CDR3 protein: CSATGQSSSYEQYF. The CDR3 DNA reads as TGCAGTGCTACCGGACAGTCGAGCTCCTACGAGCAGTACTTC. The chain has TRBV20-1 and TRBJ2-7; tentative D call: TRBD1 (6 bases). Germline V gives CDR1 DFQATT, CDR2 SNEGSKA (reference sequence). This CDR3 is built from 14 residues. The germline V and J ends were trimmed by 4 bases and 0 bases, with 13 bases remaining between them.

This clonotype was seen a handful of times. The chain links TRBV10-1 to TRBJ2-3; weak D call: TRBD2 (6 bases). The germline gives CDR1 WNHNN, CDR2 SYGVQD (reference sequence). V lost 4 bases, J lost 2 bases, and 13 bases lay in between. This CDR3 has 15 residues. The CDR3 spells CASSAGTSNTDTQYF. CDR3 DNA: TGCGCCAGCAGTGCCGGGACTTCCAACACAGATACGCAGTATTTT.

The chain recombines TRBV10-3 with TRBJ2-3; 10 bases match TRBD2. Germline CDR1 is ENHRY and CDR2 is SYGVKD. The CDR3 length is 15 residues. V gave up 6 bases and J gave up 1 base; unmatched junction bases: 4. CDR3 coding DNA: TGTGCCATCAGGGGGAGCGGGAGGGGCACAGATACGCAGTATTTT. Translation gives CAIRGSGRGTDTQYF.

This clonotype has a handful of counts. The chain uses TRBV20-1 and TRBJ2-7; 7 bases are shared with TRBD2. Germline CDR1 reads DFQATT; CDR2 reads SNEGSKA (reference sequence). This CDR3 contains 13 residues. The V segment lost 6 bases and the J segment 1 base; nucleotides outside the gene matches: 6. CDR3 residues: CSASLAESYEQYF. For the CDR3, the DNA is TGCAGTGCGTCTCTAGCGGAATCCTACGAGCAGTACTTC.

In regard to this clonotype: A read error is possible here, since a much larger clone lies one base away. The genes are TRBV28 and TRBJ2-3; TRBD2 is a possible D gene (6 bases). Germline CDR1 reads MDHEN; CDR2 reads SYDVKM. The CDR3 has 15 amino acids. The CDR3 loop reads CASSPPSADTDTRYF. The CDR3 DNA reads as TGTGCCAGTAGCCCTCCTAGCGCGGACACAGATACGCGGTATTTT.

There are a few counts of this clonotype. The chain joins TRBV20-1 to TRBJ2-1, with TRBD1 as a possible D gene (6 bases). Germline-derived CDR1 and CDR2 are DFQATT and SNEGSKA (reference sequence). The ends were cut back, 2 bases at V and 7 bases at J, with 15 bases in the middle. The length of the CDR3 is 14 residues. The CDR3 is CSARNAAGVNEQFF. The CDR3 DNA follows: TGCAGTGCTAGAAACGCGGCAGGGGTGAATGAGCAGTTCTTC.

The V gene is TRBV9, the J gene TRBJ2-1; D is possibly TRBD2 (5 bases). The length of the CDR3 is 14 residues. Trimming left V 7 bases short and J 3 bases short, with 14 bases between. Germline loops: CDR1 SGDLS, CDR2 YYNGEE. CDR3 nucleotides: TGTGCCAGCCTACGGGAACCAATCTACAATGAGCAGTTCTTC. Translated: CASLREPIYNEQFF. Full variable domain (rest looked up from reference TRBV9 and TRBJ2-1): DSGVTQTPKHLITATGQRVTLRCSPRSGDLSVYWYQQSLDQGLQFLIQYYNGEERAKGNILERFSAQQFPDLHSELNLSSLELGDSALYFCASLREPIYNEQFFGPGTRLTVL.

This clonotype was seen a few times. This chain connects TRBV6-2 or TRBV6-3 to TRBJ2-4; 7 nucleotides line up with TRBD1. V shed 2 bases, J shed 1 base, and the junction held 8 bases outside the gene matches. The CDR3 length is 17 residues. Germline CDR1 and CDR2: MNHEY and SVGEGT. The CDR3 nucleotides read TGTGCCAGCAGTTACGGCGGCGAGGGGGCGGCCAAAAACATTCAGTACTTC. Amino acids: CASSYGGEGAAKNIQYF.

Regarding this clonotype: A much larger clone lies one base from this, so it may be a read error. The chain carries TRBV20-1 and TRBJ2-5, with a possible D match to TRBD1 (5 bases). Germline CDR1 reads DFQATT; CDR2 reads SNEGSKA (reference sequence). The CDR3 consists of 14 residues. CDR3 amino acids: CSVPQETVQGTQYF. CDR3 DNA sequence: TGCAGTGTACCACAGGAGACGGTCCAAGGGACCCAGTACTTC.

Note on this clonotype: It may be a read error: a sequence one base away is much more abundant. V usage is TRBV29-1 and J usage is TRBJ2-1; tentatively, D is TRBD1 (5 bases). TRBJ2-7 matches the DNA end more closely, so the J call is doubtful. Germline V gene data show CDR1 as SQVTM and CDR2 as ANQGSEA. The CDR3 extends over 15 amino acids. The CDR3 region is CSVGVWARVYNEQYF. CDR3 sequence (DNA): TGCAGCGTTGGGGTTTGGGCCAGGGTCTACAATGAGCAGTACTTC.

The chain employs TRBV20-1 and TRBJ2-5, with D uncertain. This CDR3 contains 15 residues. Trimming cost V 0 bases and J 5 bases, with 16 bases left between them. The germline CDR1 and CDR2 sequences are DFQATT and SNEGSKA (reference sequence). The CDR3 sequence is CSARDQVGASETQYF. CDR3 in DNA: TGCAGTGCTAGAGATCAAGTCGGAGCTAGTGAGACCCAGTACTTC.

In its sample, this clonotype was seen once. The chain recombines TRBV28 with TRBJ1-2; D may be TRBD1 (6 bases). Germline values: CDR1 MDHEN, CDR2 SYDVKM. The V gene lost 6 bases and the J gene lost 4 bases, with 12 bases spanning the gap. The CDR3 covers 13 residues. CDR3 sequence (DNA): TGTGCCAGCAGGTTTACCAGGGGCTATGGCTACACCTTC. Translation: CASRFTRGYGYTF.

This chain joins TRBV20-1 and TRBJ2-3; 7 bases are shared with TRBD2. V shed 1 base and J 0 bases; nucleotides not matched to a gene: 4. Germline assignment: CDR1 DFQATT and CDR2 SNEGSKA (reference sequence). The CDR3 sequence is 15 residues long. This CDR3 reads CSARVASGSTDTQYF. Written as DNA, the CDR3 is TGCAGTGCTAGAGTGGCTAGCGGTAGCACAGATACGCAGTATTTT.

This rearrangement joins TRBV5-1 to TRBJ2-5, with TRBD2 identical over 10 bases. The germline V gene has CDR1 SGHRS and CDR2 YFSETQ. V shed 0 bases, J shed 5 bases, and the junction held 10 bases outside the gene matches. The CDR3 contains 17 residues. The CDR3 nucleotides read TGCGCCAGCAGCTTGGCCTCAAGCGGGGGGGCACGGGAGACCCAGTACTTC. Translating gives CASSLASSGGARETQYF. The variable domain in full, completed from reference TRBV5-1 and TRBJ2-5, reads KAGVTQTPRYLIKTRGQQVTLSCSPISGHRSVSWYQQTPGQGLQFLFEYFSETQRNKGNFPGRFSGRQFSNSRSEMNVSTLELGDSALYLCASSLASSGGARETQYFGPGTRLLVL.